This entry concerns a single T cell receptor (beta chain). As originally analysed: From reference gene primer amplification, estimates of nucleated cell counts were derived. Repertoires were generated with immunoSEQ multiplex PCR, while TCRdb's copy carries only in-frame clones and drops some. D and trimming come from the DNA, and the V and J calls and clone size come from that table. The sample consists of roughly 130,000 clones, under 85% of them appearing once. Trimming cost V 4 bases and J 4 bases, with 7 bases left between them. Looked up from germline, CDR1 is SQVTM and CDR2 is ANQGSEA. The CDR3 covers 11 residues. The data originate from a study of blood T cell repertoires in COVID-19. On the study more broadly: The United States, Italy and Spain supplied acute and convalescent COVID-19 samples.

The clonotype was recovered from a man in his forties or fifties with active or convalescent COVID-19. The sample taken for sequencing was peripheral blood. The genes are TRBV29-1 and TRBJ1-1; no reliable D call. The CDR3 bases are TGCAGCGTTGTTACCGGCACTGAAGCTTTCTTT. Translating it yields CSVVTGTEAFF.